This T cell receptor beta chain appears in the sequencing data of a study of Graves' ophthalmopathy and Graves' hyperthyroidism. The TCR beta CDR3 regions underwent amplification from RNA transcripts. Second-round multiplex PCR came after a first-round RT-PCR that employed HTBI primers. TCRdb processed the multiplex PCR reads anew with MiXCR; each CDR3 protein has one entry. The sample comprises 600,000 to 700,000 distinct CDR3 sequences, 35% to 45% of which are singletons, and 2.5% to 3.5% rests with the top ten. Germline V gene data show CDR1 as SGDLS and CDR2 as YYNGEE. The CDR3 consists of 15 residues. J was trimmed by 8 bases and V by 2 bases; bases with no gene match: 6. As diagnostic evidence, clinical symptoms, serum thyroxine, TRAb, thyroid ultrasound and orbital computed tomography were relied upon. This clonotype was observed many times.

The TCR was taken from an adult man with Graves' ophthalmopathy. Sequenced input: peripheral blood. This chain joins TRBV9 and TRBJ1-4, with 10 bases matching TRBD1. CDR3 sequence: CASSVTGGVGEKLFF. The DNA for the CDR3 is TGTGCCAGCAGCGTGACAGGGGGCGTCGGGGAAAAACTGTTTTTT.